This passage covers 32 T cell receptor beta chains from one sample sequenced in a study of regulatory T cells in long-lasting Graves disease. Time point specified: persistent/refractory GD, antithyroid drugs over 5 years with positive TRAb. From RNA extracted from PBMCs, the TCR library was made. Construction of the TCR beta libraries employed iRepertoire HTBI primers in conjunction with Arm-PCR of CDR3 regions. MiXCR, applied by TCRdb to the multiplex PCR reads, yields one record per CDR3 protein. The sample includes over 450,000 distinct CDR3 sequences, roughly 21% of them seen just once. The input for sequencing was peripheral blood mononuclear cells (PBMCs), taken when the disease was refractory, from a patient treated with antithyroid drugs. The source is a female donor with Graves disease.

This clonotype has more than one count but fewer than ten. The chain is built from TRBV20-1 and TRBJ1-4; TRBD1 agrees at 8 bases. The germline V gene encodes CDR1 DFQATT and CDR2 SNEGSKA (reference sequence). Trimming took 3 bases from V and 2 from J; bases not matched to a gene: 11. The CDR3 has 17 residues. CDR3 sequence reads: CSASYKTGVGTNEKLFF. The CDR3 bases are TGCAGTGCTAGTTATAAGACAGGGGTAGGGACTAATGAAAAACTGTTTTTT.

This clonotype appeared many times. The V gene is TRBV28, the J gene TRBJ2-5, with D unresolved. The germline V and J ends were trimmed by 4 bases and 4 bases, with 10 bases remaining between them. The CDR3 length is 13 residues. Germline values: CDR1 MDHEN, CDR2 SYDVKM. The CDR3 DNA reads TGTGCCAGCAGTTCCATTCCGAGAGAGACCCAGTACTTC. This gives the protein CASSSIPRETQYF. The variable domain in full, completed from reference TRBV28 and TRBJ2-5, reads DVKVTQSSRYLVKRTGEKVFLECVQDMDHENMFWYRQDPGLGLRLIYFSYDVKMKEKGDIPEGYSVSREKKERFSLILESASTNQTSMYLCASSSIPRETQYFGPGTRLLVL.

This clonotype was recorded a few times. The rearrangement links TRBV28 to TRBJ2-3; TRBD1 matches 7 bases. V shed 5 bases, J shed 4 bases, and the junction held 3 bases outside the gene matches. The CDR3 has 13 residues. Germline CDR1 reads MDHEN; CDR2 reads SYDVKM. CDR3 coding DNA: TGTGCCAGCAGTCAGACAGGGCCAGATACGCAGTATTTT. Amino acids: CASSQTGPDTQYF. The full variable domain, completed using reference TRBV28 and TRBJ2-3, is DVKVTQSSRYLVKRTGEKVFLECVQDMDHENMFWYRQDPGLGLRLIYFSYDVKMKEKGDIPEGYSVSREKKERFSLILESASTNQTSMYLCASSQTGPDTQYFGPGTRLTVL.

As for this clonotype: A clone one base away is much larger, so this may be a read error. The chain links TRBV28 to TRBJ1-6; D not certain. From germline, CDR1 is MDHEN and CDR2 SYDVKM. Trimming shortened V by 2 bases and J by 11 bases, and 13 bases separated the two germline ends. CDR3 length: 14 residues. The DNA of the CDR3 is TGTGCCAGCAGTTTAGATGCCAGAGTAACACCCCTCCACTTT. It translates to CASSLDARVTPLHF.

This clonotype was counted many times. The gene calls are TRBV9 and TRBJ2-5; TRBD1 is a possible D gene (6 bases). The germline V and J ends were trimmed by 0 bases and 2 bases, with 8 bases remaining between them. The CDR3 loop spans 14 amino acids. Germline V CDR1 and CDR2: SGDLS, YYNGEE. The CDR3 here is CASSVGTVQETQYF. CDR3 DNA sequence: TGTGCCAGCAGCGTAGGGACAGTTCAAGAGACCCAGTACTTC.

This clonotype was observed a handful of times. One base away lies a much larger clone, so this may be a sequencing read error. This CDR3 fails to terminate in the conserved phenylalanine or tryptophan, so it likely reflects a read error. The V gene is TRBV28, the J gene TRBJ2-5; tentatively, D is TRBD1 (5 bases). CDR3 length: 15 amino acids. CDR1 MDHEN and CDR2 SYDVKM come from the germline V gene. Trimming shortened V by 1 base and J by 2 bases, and 11 bases separated the two germline ends. CDR3 DNA: TGTGCCAGCAGTTTATTGGGCAGGGCTCAAGAGACCCAGTACTTA. Residues: CASSLLGRAQETQYL.

The V gene is TRBV28, the J gene TRBJ2-1; D is uncertain. Trimming shortened V by 7 bases and J by 2 bases, and 15 bases separated the two germline ends. The length of the CDR3 is 15 residues. The germline CDR1 and CDR2 sequences are MDHEN and SYDVKM. The CDR3 bases are TGTGCCAGCAACAAGGCGGCTAACCCCTACAATGAGCAGTTCTTC. Protein product: CASNKAANPYNEQFF.

This clonotype was seen ten or more times. This rearrangement joins TRBV20-1 to TRBJ1-5; possible D gene TRBD1, 6 bases. The length of the CDR3 is 14 residues. The V and J ends lost 4 bases and 4 bases respectively, with 14 bases between them. In germline, CDR1 is DFQATT, CDR2 SNEGSKA (reference sequence). CDR3 bases: TGCAGTGCTACCGGAGGACAGTCGAATCAGCCCCAGCATTTT. It yields the protein CSATGGQSNQPQHF.

The sample holds a few counts of this clonotype. The chain couples TRBV29-1 to TRBJ1-1; D possibly corresponds to TRBD1 (5 bases). This CDR3 comprises 11 residues. Germline lookup yields CDR1 SQVTM and CDR2 ANQGSEA. The V gene lost 6 bases and the J gene lost 5 bases, with 10 bases spanning the gap. CDR3 in amino acids: CSVAKGTEAFF. The CDR3 coding sequence is TGCAGCGTGGCCAAGGGGACTGAAGCTTTCTTT.

The sample holds many counts of this clonotype. The chain is built from TRBV28 and TRBJ1-2; TRBD1 agrees at 7 bases. The CDR3 loop spans 13 amino acids. The V segment lost 6 bases and the J segment 7 bases; nucleotides outside the gene matches: 8. The germline CDR1 and CDR2 sequences are MDHEN and SYDVKM. This chain's CDR3 is CASSLGQESGYTF. CDR3 DNA: TGTGCCAGCAGCCTCGGACAGGAGAGTGGCTACACCTTC.

The chain joins TRBV7-3 to TRBJ2-3; D possibly corresponds to TRBD2 (6 bases). The germline V gene has CDR1 SGHTA and CDR2 FQGTGA. V was pared by 0 bases and J by 2 bases, with 12 bases between. The CDR3 consists of 16 residues. The CDR3 spells CASSLTSGVLTDTQYF. The CDR3 DNA sequence: TGTGCCAGCAGCTTAACGTCGGGGGTCCTCACAGATACGCAGTATTTT.

In its sample, this clonotype was seen a few times. The chain is built from TRBV12-5 and TRBJ2-2; D is undetermined. Trimming left V 4 bases short and J 2 bases short, with 5 bases between. The CDR3 is 13 amino acids. The germline gives CDR1 LGHNT, CDR2 FRNRAP. The CDR3 DNA is TGTGCTAGTGGTTCAGGAAACACCGGGGAGCTGTTTTTT. It is translated as CASGSGNTGELFF. The full variable domain, rest sourced from reference TRBV12-5 and TRBJ2-2, is DARVTQTPRHKVTEMGQEVTMRCQPILGHNTVFWYRQTMMQGLELLAYFRNRAPLDDSGMPKDRFSAEMPDATLATLKIQPSEPRDSAVYFCASGSGNTGELFFGEGSRLTVL.

This clonotype was detected a few times. The rearrangement links TRBV20-1 to TRBJ1-2, with D perhaps TRBD1 (5 bases). Germline CDR1 and CDR2: DFQATT and SNEGSKA (reference sequence). Trimming removed 3 bases from V and 4 bases from J, with 12 bases in between. This CDR3 has 13 amino acids. DNA for the CDR3: TGCAGTGCTAGTGGGGACGGCCTCTATGGCTACACCTTC. As protein: CSASGDGLYGYTF.

The chain has TRBV9 and TRBJ2-1, with 9 bases matching TRBD1. This CDR3 contains 14 residues. Losses at the gene ends were 2 bases for V and 7 bases for J; bases not matched to a gene: 4. Germline-derived CDR1 and CDR2 are SGDLS and YYNGEE. The CDR3 protein is CASSVTGGLNEQFF. CDR3 sequence (DNA): TGTGCCAGCAGCGTTACAGGGGGCTTGAATGAGCAGTTCTTC.

The chain carries TRBV7-9 and TRBJ2-7; D remains unclear. The germline V gene has CDR1 SEHNR and CDR2 FQNEAQ (reference sequence). This CDR3 contains 16 residues. V was cut by 4 bases and J by 2 bases, with 18 bases left in between. This CDR3 is CASSWDDGSFPYEQYF. The CDR3 DNA is TGTGCCAGCAGCTGGGATGATGGGTCTTTTCCCTACGAGCAGTACTTC.

This clonotype was detected only a few times. The chain couples TRBV5-1 to TRBJ1-5; 7 bases match TRBD1. The trim removed 0 bases at V and 0 bases at J, leaving 6 bases unmatched. Germline V gene sequence: CDR1 SGHRS, CDR2 YFSETQ. The CDR3 totals 17 residues. The CDR3 loop reads CASSLVQGIYSNQPQHF. The CDR3 DNA is TGCGCCAGCAGCTTGGTACAGGGGATTTATAGCAATCAGCCCCAGCATTTT.

This clonotype was detected only a few times. The CDR3 coding sequence is TGTGCCAGCAGCTTTCGGCCTTCGTCAGAGGAGAAGGAAGAGACCCAGTACTTC. Protein: CASSFRPSSEEKEETQYF. This chain joins TRBV7-8 and TRBJ2-5; D ambiguous. CDR1 SGHVS and CDR2 FQNEAQ come from the germline V gene. The ends were cut back, 3 bases at V and 3 bases at J, with 23 bases in the middle. The CDR3 length is 18 residues.

In the case of this clonotype: It may be a read error: a sequence one base away is much more abundant. The rearrangement links TRBV7-9 to TRBJ1-2; possibly TRBD1 for D (5 bases). Deletions cut 5 bases from V and 9 bases from J, with 13 bases between. This CDR3 comprises 12 residues. Germline V lookup: CDR1 SEHNR, CDR2 FQNEAQ (reference sequence). CDR3 protein: CASSGPGFSYTF. In DNA, the CDR3 is TGTGCCAGCAGCGGGCCAGGGTTCAGCTACACCTTC.

This clonotype has a handful of counts. The chain is built from TRBV19 and TRBJ1-5; D remains ambiguous. V was cut by 2 bases and J by 4 bases, with 9 bases left in between. This CDR3 has 14 amino acids. Germline values: CDR1 LNHDA, CDR2 SQIVND (reference sequence). The CDR3 region has the DNA TGTGCCAGTAGTATATCGGGGAAAAATCAGCCCCAGCATTTT. Its protein is CASSISGKNQPQHF.

This chain uses TRBV7-9 with TRBJ2-5, with TRBD2 matching 13 bases. The CDR3 totals 16 residues. Per the germline V gene, CDR1 is SEHNR and CDR2 is FQNEAQ (reference sequence). The junction had 7 bases not matched to a gene; V was cut back by 5 bases and J by 4 bases. This CDR3 is CASSRPGLAGLETQYF. The CDR3 bases are TGTGCCAGCAGCAGACCGGGACTAGCGGGGTTAGAGACCCAGTACTTC.

Of note for this clonotype: This likely stems from a read error, as it lies one base from a far larger clone. This chain links TRBV2 with TRBJ1-1, with unresolved D. The V end was cut by 4 bases, the J end by 0 bases, with 6 bases between. Looked up from germline, CDR1 is SNHLY and CDR2 is FYNNEI. CDR3 length: 13 residues. The CDR3 loop is CASSVQMNTEAFF. The DNA of the CDR3 is TGTGCCAGCAGTGTACAGATGAACACTGAAGCTTTCTTT.

This chain joins TRBV30 and TRBJ1-2; no definite D call. CDR1 and CDR2 from the germline V gene are GTSNPN and SVGIG (reference sequence). V lost 5 bases and J 1 base, leaving 8 bases between the germline ends. The CDR3 runs 12 residues. CDR3 DNA: TGTGCCTGGTCTCCCCTTAACTATGGCTACACCTTC. This translates into CAWSPLNYGYTF. Using reference TRBV30 and TRBJ1-2 for the parts outside the CDR3, the full variable domain is SQTIHQWPATLVQPVGSPLSLECTVEGTSNPNLYWYRQAAGRGLQLLFYSVGIGQISSEVPQNLSASRPQDRQFILSSKKLLLSDSGFYLCAWSPLNYGYTFGSGTRLTVV.

The V call is TRBV7-2, the J call TRBJ1-3; D is unresolved. V lost 5 bases, J lost 0 bases, and 11 bases lay in between. The CDR3 extends over 15 amino acids. The germline V gene has CDR1 SGHTA and CDR2 FQGNSA. The CDR3 DNA follows: TGTGCCAGCAGCGCCTCTACGAGCTCTGGAAACACCATATATTTT. This encodes CASSASTSSGNTIYF.

This sequence joins TRBV7-2 and TRBJ2-7; a weak D match, TRBD2 (6 bases). This CDR3 comprises 14 residues. Trimming took off 4 bases at V and 5 bases at J, with 15 bases between the two ends. Germline CDR1 SGHTA, CDR2 FQGNSA. The CDR3 nucleotides read TGTGCCAGCAGCTGGGCGGGAAGTGGGCACGAGCAGTACTTC. Translated, it gives CASSWAGSGHEQYF.

This rearrangement joins TRBV15 to TRBJ1-2; TRBD1 matches at 7 bases. The CDR3 is made up of 16 amino acids. CDR1 and CDR2 from the germline V gene are LNHNV and YYDKDF (reference sequence). The V and J ends lost 1 base and 2 bases, in that order; junction bases with no gene match: 7. CDR3 residues: CATSRVGQGVNYGYTF. The DNA for the CDR3 is TGTGCCACCAGCAGAGTAGGGCAGGGGGTAAACTATGGCTACACCTTC. The entire variable domain, with the rest obtained from reference TRBV15 and TRBJ1-2, is as follows: DAMVIQNPRYQVTQFGKPVTLSCSQTLNHNVMYWYQQKSSQAPKLLFHYYDKDFNNEADTPDNFQSRRPNTSFCFLDIRSPGLGDTAMYLCATSRVGQGVNYGYTFGSGTRLTVV.

V and J are TRBV24-1 and TRBJ1-1; weak D call: TRBD1 (5 bases). This CDR3 spans 14 amino acids. The V gene's germline CDR1 is KGHDR and CDR2 SFDVKD. V gave up 2 bases and J gave up 7 bases, with 13 bases separating them. The CDR3, as DNA: TGTGCCACCAGTGATTCCTCCCGGGACGATGAAGCTTTCTTT. The encoded protein is CATSDSSRDDEAFF.

This clonotype was seen at least ten times. CDR3 sequence reads: CASSTVHRGDYTF. DNA of the CDR3: TGTGCCAGCAGCACCGTCCACAGGGGGGACTACACCTTC. The gene calls are TRBV3-1 and TRBJ1-2; 8 positions match TRBD1. Trimming took 5 bases from V and 10 from J; bases not matched to a gene: 9. The length of the CDR3 is 13 residues. The germline V gene encodes CDR1 LGHDT and CDR2 YNNKEL (reference sequence).

This sequence joins TRBV30 and TRBJ1-5; 8 bases line up with TRBD1. Germline-derived CDR1 and CDR2 are GTSNPN and SVGIG (reference sequence). The CDR3 consists of 14 residues. V trimming: 5 bases; J trimming: 2 bases; junction bases outside the gene matches: 5. CDR3 nucleotide sequence: TGTGCCTGGGCCGGGACAGGCGGCAATCAGCCCCAGCATTTT. Amino acid sequence: CAWAGTGGNQPQHF.

This clonotype was counted many times. The rearrangement joins TRBV12-3 or TRBV12-4 to TRBJ1-5; 7 bases agree with TRBD1. With V trimmed by 6 bases and J by 4 bases, 3 bases remained unmatched. The CDR3 runs to 13 residues. The CDR3 DNA sequence: TGTGCCAGCAGAGAGACAGGGAATCAGCCCCAGCATTTT. Protein product: CASRETGNQPQHF.

J is TRBJ2-3 and V is TRBV12-3 or TRBV12-4, with a tentative D call TRBD2 (5 bases). The CDR3 length is 11 residues. The V end was cut by 5 bases, the J end by 6 bases, with 6 bases between. CDR3 DNA sequence: TGTGCCAGCAGTCGAGGGGATACGCAGTATTTT. Its translation is CASSRGDTQYF.

There are a few counts of this clonotype. The chain has TRBV10-3 and TRBJ2-1, with 11 bases matching TRBD2. Germline CDR1 reads ENHRY; CDR2 reads SYGVKD. The ends lost 4 bases at V and 0 bases at J; junction bases unmatched: 5. CDR3 size: 17 residues. CDR3 bases: TGTGCCATCAGTGCGGGACTAGCGGCGAGCTCCTACAATGAGCAGTTCTTC. Its protein product is CAISAGLAASSYNEQFF.

This clonotype showed up many times. The chain has TRBV28 and TRBJ1-2; a possible D gene is TRBD1 (6 bases). With 4 bases removed from V and 4 bases from J, the gap between germline ends came to 16 bases. This CDR3 has 15 residues. Germline assignment: CDR1 MDHEN and CDR2 SYDVKM. CDR3 coding DNA: TGTGCCAGCAGTTCTTGGACAGCTGAGGGCTATGGCTACACCTTC. This encodes CASSSWTAEGYGYTF.